The rows below give T cell receptor beta chains drawn from one sample of a study of CD8+ T cells in alopecia areata. The assay was immunoSEQ multiplex PCR, and TCRdb's table has in-frame clones only and misses some. The table shows about 150,000 clones, with about 53% occurring only once. The sequencing here drew on CD8+ T cells sorted from blood, taken at week 0. The receptors come from a human donor with alopecia areata. Both conserved end residues are trimmed from each CDR3. The order of the fields is V gene, CDR3 protein.

V gene: TRBV4-1; CDR3 protein: ASSQADRGGSPLH
V gene: TRBV27; CDR3 protein: ASSLDRALQTEAF
V gene: TRBV30; CDR3 protein: ASWGWGYT
V gene: TRBV7-8; CDR3 protein: ASSPPRTGGELF
V gene: TRBV6-5; CDR3 protein: ASSSWTGFLTGELF
V gene: TRBV11-2; CDR3 protein: ASSLERNSPLH
V gene: TRBV6-1; CDR3 protein: ASSEPPGGYT
V gene: TRBV29-1; CDR3 protein: SVVTSGGTYEQY
V gene: TRBV15; CDR3 protein: ATSSSASGANVLT
V gene: TRBV9; CDR3 protein: ASSAGKGGYEQY
V gene: TRBV4-3; CDR3 protein: ASSPPTGGTDTQY
V gene: TRBV28; CDR3 protein: ATNRGGYT
V gene: TRBV30; CDR3 protein: AWSVPRESYEQY
V gene: TRBV29-1; CDR3 protein: SVEDNRDSSYEQY
V gene: TRBV29-1; CDR3 protein: SAIFDPLEQY
V gene: TRBV15; CDR3 protein: ATSSGLQGQETQY
V gene: TRBV7-9; CDR3 protein: ASSTTIAGENTGELF
V gene: TRBV23-1; CDR3 protein: ASSRNSQSNTGELF
V gene: TRBV30; CDR3 protein: AWSPGVEQY
V gene: TRBV29-1; CDR3 protein: SVEDFWAGEGYGYT
V gene: TRBV2; CDR3 protein: ASRPGQGDYEQY
V gene: TRBV29-1; CDR3 protein: SGRAMNTEAF
V gene: TRBV30; CDR3 protein: AWSVGAGGNTEAF
V gene: TRBV10-3; CDR3 protein: AIGQHEQF
V gene: TRBV25-1; CDR3 protein: ASSESRDNPRY
V gene: TRBV4-3; CDR3 protein: ASSQDHSGGNTIY
V gene: TRBV29-1; CDR3 protein: SVALSGRNYGYT
V gene: TRBV2; CDR3 protein: ANPTEPGYNEQF
V gene: TRBV9; CDR3 protein: ASSLSLDGSYEQY
V gene: TRBV4-3; CDR3 protein: ASSQDVRLPGLGIQY
V gene: TRBV9; CDR3 protein: ASSEQGASPTDTQY
V gene: TRBV9; CDR3 protein: ASSLGGGGTYQPQH
V gene: TRBV13; CDR3 protein: ASSLAGQGADTQY
V gene: TRBV7-8; CDR3 protein: ASSLLSRVQETQY
V gene: TRBV19; CDR3 protein: ASSITPGTAEQF
V gene: TRBV4-3; CDR3 protein: ASSDRGSADTQY
V gene: TRBV2; CDR3 protein: ASTQTAQETQY
V gene: TRBV29-1; CDR3 protein: SVEAGQETQY
V gene: TRBV25-1; CDR3 protein: ASSDSGGVYSPLH
V gene: TRBV7-2; CDR3 protein: VSTGTETEAF
V gene: TRBV29-1; CDR3 protein: SVESGGEGYGYT
V gene: TRBV10-3; CDR3 protein: AISDPPSSYNEQF
V gene: TRBV19; CDR3 protein: ASSKGTMNEQF
V gene: TRBV7-8; CDR3 protein: ASSLHSNQPQH
V gene: TRBV28; CDR3 protein: ASSDLAGGYT
V gene: TRBV5-1; CDR3 protein: ASSLSSQIPRAQY
V gene: TRBV10-3; CDR3 protein: AISEGNGGATYNEQF
V gene: TRBV30; CDR3 protein: AWSVLYEGISTDTQY
V gene: TRBV19; CDR3 protein: ASRPPQGLEQY
V gene: TRBV19; CDR3 protein: ASSTANTEAF
V gene: TRBV29-1; CDR3 protein: SPGGGSRGPGYT